This passage covers 21 T cell receptor beta chains from one sample sequenced in a study of T cell changes during pregnancy in multiple sclerosis. Sequenced by immunoSEQ multiplex PCR; TCRdb stores in-frame clones only, minus some. Among 74,000 or so clones, around 94% were seen once, and the ten largest hold roughly 0.22%. The specimen comprised CD4+ T cells from peripheral blood mononuclear cells, sampled before pregnancy. These receptors were collected from a female donor with multiple sclerosis, enrolled in a pregnancy study.

This chain uses TRBV7-6 with TRBJ2-1, with 8 bases matching TRBD2. V lost 5 bases, J lost 4 bases, and 13 bases stayed unmatched. In germline, CDR1 is SGHVS, CDR2 FNYEAQ. This CDR3 spans 17 amino acids. Here the CDR3 reads CASSAAGSGGKYNEQFF. CDR3 nucleotide sequence: TGTGCCAGCAGCGCGGCCGGGTCGGGAGGGAAGTACAATGAGCAGTTCTTC.

This sequence joins TRBV4-2 and TRBJ1-2; 7 nucleotides align to TRBD1. J was trimmed by 12 bases and V by 0 bases; bases with no gene match: 7. The germline CDR1 and CDR2 sequences are LGHNA and YNFKEQ. This CDR3 comprises 13 residues. The CDR3 loop reads CASSQDTGTDNTF. For the CDR3, the DNA is TGTGCCAGCAGCCAAGATACCGGGACAGACAACACCTTC.

The chain recombines TRBV5-1 with TRBJ2-3, with 7 bases matching TRBD2. This CDR3 spans 16 amino acids. V was pared by 4 bases and J by 2 bases, with 10 bases of the junction left unmatched. CDR1 and CDR2 from the germline V gene are SGHRS and YFSETQ. The CDR3 DNA sequence: TGCGCCAGCAGCCTGGACTGGAGCGGGGACACAGATACGCAGTATTTT. Its protein product is CASSLDWSGDTDTQYF.

This clone was seen more than once but under ten times. The rearrangement links TRBV2 to TRBJ2-7, with D hard to call. Germline-derived CDR1 and CDR2 are SNHLY and FYNNEI. This CDR3 is built from 12 residues. V shed 6 bases and J shed 3 bases, with 9 bases lying between them. This CDR3 reads CASRELSYEQYF. The CDR3 DNA sequence: TGTGCCAGCAGAGAACTGAGCTACGAGCAGTACTTC.

The gene calls are TRBV7-2 and TRBJ2-2; 7 positions match TRBD2. The CDR3 runs to 16 residues. The V segment lost 0 bases and the J segment 1 base; nucleotides outside the gene matches: 2. Germline V gives CDR1 SGHTA, CDR2 FQGNSA. The DNA of the CDR3 is TGTGCCAGCAGCTTAGCGGGAGGGGAGAACACCGGGGAGCTGTTTTTT. Its protein is CASSLAGGENTGELFF.

This chain joins TRBV7-6 and TRBJ1-3; D perhaps matches TRBD1 (6 bases). CDR1 is SGHVS and CDR2 is FNYEAQ in the germline V gene. V dropped 0 bases and J dropped 4 bases, with 13 bases sitting between them. The CDR3 runs to 16 residues. CDR3 sequence reads: CASSLARTEEGNTIYF. The CDR3 nucleotides are TGTGCCAGCAGCTTAGCGCGGACAGAGGAGGGAAACACCATATATTTT.

This rearrangement joins TRBV30 to TRBJ1-1; 10 bases map to TRBD1. There are 14 residues in the CDR3. Germline V gene data show CDR1 as GTSNPN and CDR2 as SVGIG (reference sequence). Trimming took 3 bases from V and 2 from J; bases not matched to a gene: 3. CDR3 nucleotides: TGTGCCTGGAGAGGGACAGGGGCTAACACTGAAGCTTTCTTT. Translated: CAWRGTGANTEAFF.

This clone has only one observation. V and J are TRBV5-4 and TRBJ1-2, with 7 positions matching TRBD1. The V gene's germline CDR1 is SGHNT and CDR2 YYREEE (reference sequence). This CDR3 region has 14 residues. Trimming removed 4 bases from V and 4 bases from J; junction bases left unmatched: 7. CDR3 sequence reads: CASSPRSGGYGYTF. The CDR3 DNA reads as TGTGCCAGCAGCCCCCGTTCAGGGGGCTATGGCTACACCTTC.

This chain joins TRBV28 and TRBJ1-3; a weak D match, TRBD1 (5 bases). Germline V gives CDR1 MDHEN, CDR2 SYDVKM. V lost 6 bases, J lost 3 bases, and 15 bases lay in between. The CDR3 is 15 amino acids. In nucleotides, the CDR3 is TGTGCCAGCAGGCGTTCGGGGGGGTTTGGAAACACCATATATTTT. It encodes CASRRSGGFGNTIYF.

The chain employs TRBV28 and TRBJ1-3, with 8 bases fitting TRBD1. V lost 5 bases to trimming and J lost 2 bases; unmatched junction nucleotides: 5. Germline CDR1 reads MDHEN; CDR2 reads SYDVKM. The CDR3 extends over 15 amino acids. DNA for the CDR3: TGTGCCAGCAGTGGAGGGACAGGCCCTGGAAACACCATATATTTT. This translates into CASSGGTGPGNTIYF.

The rearrangement uses TRBV30 and TRBJ2-2; TRBD1 might be the D (6 bases). V lost 0 bases and J 0 bases, leaving 11 bases between the germline ends. The CDR3 loop spans 16 amino acids. Per germline, CDR1 GTSNPN and CDR2 SVGIG (reference sequence). This CDR3 is CAWSVLRDTNTGELFF. The CDR3 DNA reads TGTGCCTGGAGTGTACTTAGGGACACGAACACCGGGGAGCTGTTTTTT.

The chain carries TRBV11-3 and TRBJ2-1, with a tentative D call TRBD1 (6 bases). CDR3 length equals 14 residues. Germline CDR1 reads SGHNT; CDR2 reads YENEEA. Trimming took off 4 bases at V and 3 bases at J, with 10 bases between the two ends. CDR3 protein: CASSSRDNYNEQFF. CDR3 sequence (DNA): TGTGCCAGCAGCTCTCGGGACAACTACAATGAGCAGTTCTTC. The whole variable domain, filled in from reference TRBV11-3 and TRBJ2-1, reads EAGVVQSPRYKIIEKKQPVAFWCNPISGHNTLYWYLQNLGQGPELLIRYENEEAVDDSQLPKDRFSAERLKGVDSTLKIQPAELGDSAVYLCASSSRDNYNEQFFGPGTRLTVL.

The chain employs TRBV6-5 and TRBJ2-7; the D is unclear. This CDR3 is 13 amino acids long. Trimming shortened V by 2 bases and J by 2 bases, and 7 bases separated the two germline ends. The germline CDR1 and CDR2 sequences are MNHEY and SVGAGI. The CDR3 sequence is CASSYGAAYEQYF. The CDR3 DNA reads TGTGCCAGCAGTTACGGTGCGGCCTACGAGCAGTACTTC.

The CDR3 reads CASSYGQGDGYTF. The DNA for the CDR3 is TGTGCCAGCTCCTACGGACAGGGGGACGGCTACACCTTC. The gene calls are TRBV18 and TRBJ1-2, with 10 nucleotides matching TRBD1. Trimming removed 6 bases from V and 8 bases from J; junction bases left unmatched: 6. Germline V gene lookup returns CDR1 KGHSH and CDR2 LQKENI. This CDR3 has 13 amino acids.

The rearrangement uses TRBV9 and TRBJ2-3; 8 bases line up with TRBD2. Trimming removed 0 bases from V and 5 bases from J; junction bases left unmatched: 5. The CDR3 is made up of 15 amino acids. The germline gives CDR1 SGDLS, CDR2 YYNGEE. CDR3 in amino acids: CASSVGSGTIDTQYF. The CDR3 DNA sequence: TGTGCCAGCAGCGTAGGTAGCGGGACTATAGATACGCAGTATTTT.

This chain links TRBV27 with TRBJ2-1; 12 nucleotides match TRBD2. The germline CDR1 and CDR2 sequences are MNHEY and SMNVEV (reference sequence). The CDR3 length is 19 residues. The ends lost 5 bases at V and 2 bases at J; junction bases unmatched: 13. The CDR3 nucleotides are TGTGCCAGCAGTCGCTCCGGGACTAGCGGGCTAATCACCTACAATGAGCAGTTCTTC. It encodes CASSRSGTSGLITYNEQFF.

CDR3 sequence reads: CASSFTTSGGKNEQFF. Written as DNA, the CDR3 is TGTGCCAGCAGCTTTACGACTAGCGGGGGGAAGAATGAGCAGTTCTTC. The rearrangement uses TRBV7-2 and TRBJ2-1, with 13 nucleotides matching TRBD2. Germline assignment: CDR1 SGHTA and CDR2 FQGNSA. There are 16 residues in the CDR3. The V and J ends lost 3 bases and 7 bases, in that order; junction bases with no gene match: 6.

Only a few counts were recorded for this clone. V usage is TRBV30 and J usage is TRBJ1-1; weak D call: TRBD1 (5 bases). This CDR3 spans 13 amino acids. The V gene lost 0 bases and the J gene lost 3 bases, with 8 bases spanning the gap. Germline assignment: CDR1 GTSNPN and CDR2 SVGIG (reference sequence). This CDR3 is CAWSVTRDTEAFF. The CDR3 coding sequence is TGTGCCTGGAGTGTGACCAGGGACACTGAAGCTTTCTTT.

This clone was counted a few times. The CDR3 bases are TGTGCCAGCTCAACGACGGGGAGTACTGAAGCTTTCTTT. Protein sequence: CASSTTGSTEAFF. This rearrangement joins TRBV18 to TRBJ1-1; D gene unclear. Trimming removed 5 bases from V and 5 bases from J, with 12 bases in between. Germline V gives CDR1 KGHSH, CDR2 LQKENI. CDR3 length: 13 residues.

The chain uses TRBV5-1 and TRBJ2-1; TRBD2 aligns across 10 bases. The CDR3 has 14 amino acids. The V gene end was trimmed by 2 bases and the J gene end by 7 bases; junction bases not matched to a gene: 3. Germline V gene sequence: CDR1 SGHRS, CDR2 YFSETQ. CDR3 sequence: CASSLLAGHNEQFF. CDR3 coding DNA: TGCGCCAGCAGCTTACTAGCGGGACATAATGAGCAGTTCTTC.

This sequence joins TRBV5-4 and TRBJ2-2, with 9 bases aligning to TRBD2. CDR1 and CDR2 (germline): SGHNT, YYREEE (reference sequence). The trim removed 0 bases at V and 5 bases at J, leaving 5 bases unmatched. This CDR3 has 16 residues. The CDR3 is CASSLGGSGSTGELFF. In DNA form, the CDR3 reads TGTGCCAGCAGCTTGGGGGGTAGCGGGAGTACCGGGGAGCTGTTTTTT.